This T cell receptor beta chain was retrieved from a study of cytomegalovirus exposure and HLA in healthy donors. The PCR was carried out with 60 Vbeta primers and 13 Jbeta primers. Sequenced by immunoSEQ multiplex PCR; TCRdb stores in-frame clones only, minus some. The sample has some 140,000 clones, 75% to 85% seen once. Germline values: CDR1 SGHRS, CDR2 YFSETQ. The CDR3 length is 16 residues. The junction had 3 bases not matched to a gene; V was cut back by 1 base and J by 1 base. The J gene is TRBJ2-2, the V gene TRBV5-1; 8 nucleotides align to TRBD2. The sample consisted of PBMCs. The TCR comes from a man aged 30 to 45 in good health and CMV-seropositive. CDR3 protein: CASSLLAGGNTGELFF. DNA of the CDR3: TGCGCCAGCAGCTTGCTTGCGGGGGGGAACACCGGGGAGCTGTTTTTT.